A selection of T cell receptor beta chains follows, all from one sample in a study of blood T cell repertoires in COVID-19. Clones were read by immunoSEQ multiplex PCR, and TCRdb kept only the in-frame ones, dropping some. In the table there are under 30,000 clones, around 86% of which are singletons. Sequenced input: peripheral blood. These receptors came from a human donor with active COVID-19. The donor label of this sample is uncertain. Both conserved end residues are part of each CDR3. The D gene is left open where the match is weak. Part of the rows lack a size; the others show once, few, many or a class for expanded clones.

D	size	V	J	DNA	CDR3
TRBD2	.	TRBV24-1	TRBJ2-5	TGTGCCACCAGCTCAGCGGGGGACCGCCAAGAGACCCAGTACTTC	CATSSAGDRQETQYF
TRBD1	.	TRBV6-5	TRBJ1-5	TGTGCCAGCAGTTTTCAGGGGGTTAATAGCAATCAGCCCCAGCATTTT	CASSFQGVNSNQPQHF
.	.	TRBV10-3	TRBJ1-1	TGTGCCACCACAGGTTATGAGAACACTGAAGCTTTCTTT	CATTGYENTEAFF
.	.	TRBV19	TRBJ2-7	TGTGCCAGTCGCCGCGTGAGCGTCTACGAGCAGTACTTC	CASRRVSVYEQYF
.	.	TRBV2	TRBJ2-7	TGTGCCAGCAGTGAAGAGGCAGGCTCCTACGAGCAGTACTTC	CASSEEAGSYEQYF
TRBD1	.	TRBV2	TRBJ2-3	TGTGCCAGCAGTGAATTCTCGGACAGGGGGAACACAGATACGCAGTATTTT	CASSEFSDRGNTDTQYF
.	.	TRBV6-6	TRBJ1-1	TGTGCCAGCAGTTACTCGGCCGCAGGGAACACTGAAGCTTTCTTT	CASSYSAAGNTEAFF
.	.	TRBV11-2	TRBJ1-1	TGTGCCAGCAGCTTAGACCGGAGAAACGGTGGGGCTTTCTTT	CASSLDRRNGGAFF
TRBD1	.	TRBV18	TRBJ1-4	TGTGCCAGCTCCCTTGGACAGGTTGCAACTAATGAAAAACTGTTTTTT	CASSLGQVATNEKLFF
.	.	TRBV7-3	TRBJ2-5	TGTGCCAGCAGCAAAGACAGGTGGTCGGAGACCCAGTACTTC	CASSKDRWSETQYF
.	once	TRBV20-1	TRBJ1-1	TGCAGTGCAGAGCGGATAACTGAAGCTTTCTTT	CSAERITEAFF